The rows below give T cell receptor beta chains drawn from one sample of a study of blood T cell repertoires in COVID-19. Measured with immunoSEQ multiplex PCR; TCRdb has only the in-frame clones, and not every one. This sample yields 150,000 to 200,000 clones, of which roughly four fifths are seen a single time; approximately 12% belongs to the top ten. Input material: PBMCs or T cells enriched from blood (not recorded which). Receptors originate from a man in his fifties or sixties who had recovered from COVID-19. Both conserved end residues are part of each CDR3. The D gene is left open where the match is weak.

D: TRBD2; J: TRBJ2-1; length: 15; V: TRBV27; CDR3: CASRFRGVGYNEQFF
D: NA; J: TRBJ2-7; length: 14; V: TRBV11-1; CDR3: CASSPALTGYEQYF
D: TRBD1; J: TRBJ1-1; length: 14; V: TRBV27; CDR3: CASKRDRSITEAFF
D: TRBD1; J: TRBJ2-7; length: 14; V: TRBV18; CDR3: CASSPGTVSYEQYF
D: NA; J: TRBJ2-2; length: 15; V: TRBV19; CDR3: CASRKQGKFPGELFF
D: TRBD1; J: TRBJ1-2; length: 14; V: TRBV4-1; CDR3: CASSQSTGIDGYTF
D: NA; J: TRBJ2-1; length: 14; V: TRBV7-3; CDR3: CASSSTPASREQFF
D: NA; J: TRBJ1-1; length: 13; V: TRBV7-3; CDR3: CASSLTRDTEAFF
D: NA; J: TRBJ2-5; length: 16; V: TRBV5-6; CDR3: CASSSRQVKGQETQYF
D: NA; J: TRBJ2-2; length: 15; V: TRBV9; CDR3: CASSVRGGAAGELFF
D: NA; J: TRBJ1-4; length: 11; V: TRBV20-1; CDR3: CSCRHSEKLFF
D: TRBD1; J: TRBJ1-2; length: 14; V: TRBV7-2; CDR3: CASSKGTGLYGYTF
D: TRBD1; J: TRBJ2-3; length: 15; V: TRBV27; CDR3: CATGAGTGPTDTQYF
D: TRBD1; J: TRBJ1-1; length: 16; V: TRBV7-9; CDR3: CASSTSNRGPNTEAFF
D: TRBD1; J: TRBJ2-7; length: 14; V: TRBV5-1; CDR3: CASGRQGDSYEQYF
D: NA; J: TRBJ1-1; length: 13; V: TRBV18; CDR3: CASSRTENTEAFF
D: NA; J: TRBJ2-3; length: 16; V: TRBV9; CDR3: CASSQRWGGGTDTQYF
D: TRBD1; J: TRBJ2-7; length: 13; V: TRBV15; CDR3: CATSRAGTDEQYF
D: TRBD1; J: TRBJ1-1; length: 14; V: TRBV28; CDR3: CASSLDIRGAEAFF
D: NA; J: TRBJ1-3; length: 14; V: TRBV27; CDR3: CASSLWGPGNTIYF
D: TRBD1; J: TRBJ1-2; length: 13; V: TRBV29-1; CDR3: CSVGTGGGYGYTF
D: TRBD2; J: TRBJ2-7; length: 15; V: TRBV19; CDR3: CASSGRLGGSYEQYF
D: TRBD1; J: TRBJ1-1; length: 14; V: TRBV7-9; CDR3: CASSPRTGNTEAFF
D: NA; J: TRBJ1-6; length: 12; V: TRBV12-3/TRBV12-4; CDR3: CASSPPVPALHF